These 14 T cell receptor beta chains were sequenced from one sample in a study of shared clonotypes between healthy human individuals. In the naive CD8 group, cells lacked CD45RO and were positively selected for CCR7, so terminally differentiated effector memory CD45RA+ cells were left out. Data came from immunoSEQ multiplex PCR; TCRdb stores just in-frame clones and leaves some out. The sample holds about 2 million clones; just under 95% are singletons and the top ten take approximately 1.2%. Sequenced material: naive CD8+ T cells sorted from blood. Every receptor here comes from a man between 18 and 35 years old in good health.

This chain links TRBV7-6 with TRBJ2-7; 9 bases line up with TRBD1. The CDR3 has 15 residues. The germline CDR1 and CDR2 sequences are SGHVS and FNYEAQ. The V and J ends lost 3 bases and 3 bases, in that order; junction bases with no gene match: 6. The CDR3 coding sequence is TGTGCCAGCAGCTTTGAACAGGGGGCTGTCTACGAGCAGTACTTC. It codes for CASSFEQGAVYEQYF.

This clone came up once. The sample holds other DNA sequences that translate to the same CDR3. The chain couples TRBV7-2 to TRBJ2-7, with TRBD2 matching over 13 bases. This CDR3 comprises 16 residues. Germline V CDR1 and CDR2: SGHTA, FQGNSA. V trimming: 5 bases; J trimming: 0 bases; junction bases outside the gene matches: 4. CDR3 DNA: TGTGCCAGCAGCCCCCGGACTAGCGGGAGCTCCTACGAGCAGTACTTC. It yields the protein CASSPRTSGSSYEQYF.

The rearrangement uses TRBV30 and TRBJ2-2; D unresolved. V dropped 2 bases and J dropped 3 bases, with 7 bases sitting between them. This CDR3 region has 13 residues. The germline V gene encodes CDR1 GTSNPN and CDR2 SVGIG (reference sequence). CDR3 residues: CAWSLADTGELFF. CDR3 in DNA: TGTGCCTGGAGTCTTGCGGACACCGGGGAGCTGTTTTTT.

This clone was seen only once. This rearrangement joins TRBV9 to TRBJ1-4; tentatively, D is TRBD1 (5 bases). The CDR3 is made up of 16 amino acids. CDR1 SGDLS and CDR2 YYNGEE come from the germline V gene. Trimming removed 6 bases from V and 7 bases from J, with 22 bases in between. The CDR3 reads CASNLGGNLGGEKLFF. In DNA, the CDR3 is TGTGCCAGCAACTTAGGAGGGAACCTGGGGGGTGAAAAACTGTTTTTT.

This clone was observed once. The chain has TRBV6-6 and TRBJ2-3; 10 positions agree with TRBD2. Trimming took 2 bases from V and 4 from J; bases not matched to a gene: 6. The CDR3 is made up of 16 amino acids. CDR1 is MNHNY, CDR2 SVGAGI, per germline (reference sequence). The CDR3 bases are TGTGCCAGCAGTTACCTAAGCGGGGGGGTCCCAGATACGCAGTATTTT. It encodes CASSYLSGGVPDTQYF.

This clone appeared once. The chain is built from TRBV4-1 and TRBJ2-7; D is ambiguous. V was pared by 2 bases and J by 0 bases, with 5 bases between. The CDR3 runs 13 residues. CDR1 is MGHRA, CDR2 YSYEKL, per germline. The CDR3 nucleotides read TGCGCCAGCAGCCAAACCTTCTCCTACGAGCAGTACTTC. This translates into CASSQTFSYEQYF.

Here the CDR3 reads CASSPHPSDRDHEQYF. The CDR3 DNA sequence: TGTGCCAGCAGTCCGCACCCCTCGGACAGGGATCACGAGCAGTACTTC. The gene calls are TRBV28 and TRBJ2-7; 8 bases are shared with TRBD1. Germline V gene sequence: CDR1 MDHEN, CDR2 SYDVKM. The V and J ends lost 5 bases and 5 bases, in that order; junction bases with no gene match: 14. This CDR3 spans 16 amino acids.

The rearrangement joins TRBV7-9 to TRBJ1-3, with 8 bases matching TRBD1. CDR3 length: 15 amino acids. Germline CDR1 and CDR2: SEHNR and FQNEAQ (reference sequence). The V and J ends lost 0 bases and 6 bases, in that order; junction bases with no gene match: 4. CDR3 sequence reads: CASSLAGQGLNTIYF. Written as DNA, the CDR3 is TGTGCCAGCAGCTTAGCCGGACAGGGCCTAAACACCATATATTTT.

The chain combines TRBV5-6 with TRBJ2-7; unclear D gene. Trimming stripped 4 bases from V and 9 bases from J, with 17 bases between. This CDR3 is built from 13 residues. Germline V gene data show CDR1 as SGHDT and CDR2 as YYEEEE. DNA of the CDR3: TGTGCCAGCAGCACTGGGTTCGCTGATCGGCAGTACTTC. Protein product: CASSTGFADRQYF.

The chain recombines TRBV7-2 with TRBJ1-5; D may be TRBD1 (6 bases). With 4 bases removed from V and 3 bases from J, the gap between germline ends came to 10 bases. This CDR3 is 14 amino acids long. The V gene's germline CDR1 is SGHTA and CDR2 FQGNSA. CDR3 sequence: CASSSRDTNQPQHF. The CDR3 region has the DNA TGTGCCAGCAGCTCCCGGGACACCAATCAGCCCCAGCATTTT.

The chain employs TRBV5-5 and TRBJ1-5, with D possibly matching TRBD1 (5 bases). V was trimmed by 0 bases and J by 2 bases, leaving 12 bases between them. Germline V lookup: CDR1 SGHKS, CDR2 YYEKEE (reference sequence). The CDR3 loop spans 16 amino acids. CDR3 loop: CASSLVWGEGNQPQHF. CDR3 DNA: TGTGCCAGCAGCTTGGTTTGGGGCGAAGGCAATCAGCCCCAGCATTTT.

V gene TRBV30 combines with J gene TRBJ2-7; D may be TRBD2 (6 bases). The germline V gene encodes CDR1 GTSNPN and CDR2 SVGIG (reference sequence). V was clipped by 5 bases and J by 6 bases, with 26 bases between them. The CDR3 is 16 amino acids. The CDR3 sequence: CAWGVAGSGISFEQYF. In DNA form, the CDR3 reads TGTGCCTGGGGGGTTGCGGGGTCCGGGATTTCTTTCGAGCAGTACTTC.

V and J are TRBV13 and TRBJ1-3; D is unresolved. CDR3 length equals 15 residues. V shed 2 bases and J shed 0 bases, with 8 bases lying between them. Germline V gene data show CDR1 as PRHDT and CDR2 as FYEKMQ (reference sequence). The CDR3 nucleotides read TGTGCCAGCAGCTTATCGATGTACTCTGGAAACACCATATATTTT. Encoded protein: CASSLSMYSGNTIYF.

The rearrangement links TRBV2 to TRBJ2-1; the match to TRBD2 covers 12 bases. Germline V gives CDR1 SNHLY, CDR2 FYNNEI. The CDR3 extends over 19 amino acids. Unmatched junction bases numbered 8, after V lost 1 base and J lost 1 base. The CDR3 reads CASSEGLAGGAGSYNEQFF. The CDR3 nucleotides are TGTGCCAGCAGTGAAGGGCTAGCGGGGGGGGCCGGGTCCTACAATGAGCAGTTCTTC.